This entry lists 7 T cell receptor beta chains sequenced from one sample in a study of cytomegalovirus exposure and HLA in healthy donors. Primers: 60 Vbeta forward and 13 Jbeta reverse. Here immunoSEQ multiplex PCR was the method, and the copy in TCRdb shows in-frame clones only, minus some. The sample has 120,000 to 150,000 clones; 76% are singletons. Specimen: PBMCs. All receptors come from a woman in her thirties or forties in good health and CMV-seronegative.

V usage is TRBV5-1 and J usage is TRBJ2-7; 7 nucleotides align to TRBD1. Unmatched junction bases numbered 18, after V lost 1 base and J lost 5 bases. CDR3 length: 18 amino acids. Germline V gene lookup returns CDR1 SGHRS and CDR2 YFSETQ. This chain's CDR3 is CASSLRTGTESPNHEQYF. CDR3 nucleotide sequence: TGCGCCAGCAGCTTGAGGACCGGGACAGAATCCCCCAACCACGAGCAGTACTTC. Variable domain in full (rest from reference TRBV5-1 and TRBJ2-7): KAGVTQTPRYLIKTRGQQVTLSCSPISGHRSVSWYQQTPGQGLQFLFEYFSETQRNKGNFPGRFSGRQFSNSRSEMNVSTLELGDSALYLCASSLRTGTESPNHEQYFGPGTRLTVT.

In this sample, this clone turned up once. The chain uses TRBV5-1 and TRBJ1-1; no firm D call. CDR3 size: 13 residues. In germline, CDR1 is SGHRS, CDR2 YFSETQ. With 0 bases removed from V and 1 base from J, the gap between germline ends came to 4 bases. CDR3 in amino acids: CASSLGRNTEAFF. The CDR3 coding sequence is TGCGCCAGCAGCTTGGGGAGGAACACTGAAGCTTTCTTT.

CDR3: CASSTGTGVTEAFF. In DNA, the CDR3 is TGTGCCAGCAGCACCGGGACAGGGGTCACTGAAGCTTTCTTT. This rearrangement joins TRBV7-9 to TRBJ1-1; 10 nucleotides align to TRBD1. Germline loops: CDR1 SEHNR, CDR2 FQNEAQ (reference sequence). The CDR3 is 14 residues long. Losses at the gene ends were 5 bases for V and 4 bases for J; bases not matched to a gene: 4.

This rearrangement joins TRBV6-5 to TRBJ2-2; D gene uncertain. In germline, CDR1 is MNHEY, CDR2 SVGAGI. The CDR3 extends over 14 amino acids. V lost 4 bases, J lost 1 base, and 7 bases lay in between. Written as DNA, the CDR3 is TGTGCCAGCAGTTCTCCAGAGAACACCGGGGAGCTGTTTTTT. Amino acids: CASSSPENTGELFF.

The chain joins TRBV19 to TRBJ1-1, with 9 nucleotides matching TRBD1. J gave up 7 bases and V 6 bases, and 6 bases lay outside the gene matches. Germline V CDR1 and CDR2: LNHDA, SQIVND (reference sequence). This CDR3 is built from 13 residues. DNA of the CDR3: TGTGCCAGTAGCGCCGGGACAGGGATTGAAGCTTTCTTT. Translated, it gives CASSAGTGIEAFF.

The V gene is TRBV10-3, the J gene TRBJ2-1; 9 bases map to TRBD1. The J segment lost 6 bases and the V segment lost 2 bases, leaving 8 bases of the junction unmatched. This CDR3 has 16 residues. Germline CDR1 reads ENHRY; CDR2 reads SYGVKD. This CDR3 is CAISEKKGTGINEQFF. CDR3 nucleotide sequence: TGTGCCATCAGTGAGAAAAAAGGGACAGGGATCAATGAGCAGTTCTTC.

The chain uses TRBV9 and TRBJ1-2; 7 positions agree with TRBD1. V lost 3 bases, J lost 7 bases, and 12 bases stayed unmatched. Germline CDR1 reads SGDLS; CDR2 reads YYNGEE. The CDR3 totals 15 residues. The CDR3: CASSDPLDRNRGYTF. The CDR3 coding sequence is TGTGCCAGCAGCGACCCTCTGGACAGGAACCGTGGCTACACCTTC. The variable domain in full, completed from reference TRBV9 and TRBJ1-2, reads DSGVTQTPKHLITATGQRVTLRCSPRSGDLSVYWYQQSLDQGLQFLIQYYNGEERAKGNILERFSAQQFPDLHSELNLSSLELGDSALYFCASSDPLDRNRGYTFGSGTRLTVV.